Here is one T cell receptor beta chain with its context. This sample was included in a study of control samples from healthy donors and cancer patients. The table came from immunoSEQ multiplex PCR; TCRdb's copy has only in-frame clones and leaves some out. The profile shows about 120,000 clones, about nine tenths of them singletons. This CDR3 spans 13 amino acids. V was trimmed by 3 bases and J by 3 bases, leaving 9 bases between them. Germline CDR1 and CDR2: WSHSY and SAAADI. V and J are TRBV10-2 and TRBJ2-7, with D uncertain. Sequencing was performed on blood. The origin of this receptor is a woman aged 18 to 35 in good health. DNA for the CDR3: TGCGCCAGCAGTGAATCAGGATTCTACGAGCAGTACTTC. Translation gives CASSESGFYEQYF.